The 3 T cell receptor beta chains given below trace back to one sample, sequenced in a study of blood T cell repertoires in COVID-19. Clones were read by immunoSEQ multiplex PCR, and TCRdb kept only the in-frame ones, dropping some. The sample gives about 70,000 clones, over 60% of which show up once; 25% to 30% is in the top ten. Sequences were obtained from peripheral blood. The receptors were gathered from a woman aged 80 or over with active or convalescent COVID-19.

This clone has more than one count but fewer than ten. The chain recombines TRBV7-2 with TRBJ1-2; a possible D gene is TRBD1 (5 bases). In germline, CDR1 is SGHTA, CDR2 FQGNSA. The V end lost 0 bases, the J end lost 4 bases, and 9 bases lay between the germline ends. The CDR3 covers 14 residues. This chain's CDR3 is CASSLATVGYGYTF. The CDR3 nucleotides are TGTGCCAGCAGCTTAGCGACAGTCGGCTATGGCTACACCTTC.

A few counts support this clone. This chain joins TRBV7-2 and TRBJ2-7; D ambiguous. In germline, CDR1 is SGHTA, CDR2 FQGNSA. The length of the CDR3 is 13 residues. Trimming cost V 2 bases and J 4 bases, with 9 bases left between them. In DNA, the CDR3 is TGTGCCAGCAGCTTAAGCAGACAATACGAGCAGTACTTC. It yields the protein CASSLSRQYEQYF.

The chain links TRBV5-1 to TRBJ2-7; 7 bases align to TRBD1. The junction had 4 bases not matched to a gene; V was cut back by 0 bases and J by 1 base. Germline loops: CDR1 SGHRS, CDR2 YFSETQ. The CDR3 runs to 15 residues. CDR3 sequence: CASSLVRTGSYEQYF. Written as DNA, the CDR3 is TGCGCCAGCAGCTTGGTTAGGACAGGTTCCTACGAGCAGTACTTC.